Below, 15 T cell receptor beta chains from the same sample are listed, as sequenced in a study of T cell responses to AZD1222 COVID-19 vaccine. Produced via immunoSEQ multiplex PCR; TCRdb's table is partial and in-frame only. This repertoire shows 90,000 to 150,000 clones, 70% to 90% found once; its top ten account for roughly 8.4%. The material sequenced was peripheral blood, taken on day 0 of AZD1222 vaccination. The receptor source for this set is an adult in good health.

CDR3: CASTPQGISNQPQHF. The CDR3 nucleotides read TGTGCCAGTACCCCTCAGGGGATTAGCAATCAGCCCCAGCATTTT. This chain uses TRBV19 with TRBJ1-5; TRBD1 is a possible D gene (6 bases). This CDR3 is 15 amino acids long. V gave up 7 bases and J gave up 0 bases, with 13 bases separating them. The germline gives CDR1 LNHDA, CDR2 SQIVND (reference sequence).

A single count supports this clone. DNA of the CDR3: TGCGCCAGCAGCTTGGAAGAGGGTAGCTATGGCTACACCTTC. Its translation is CASSLEEGSYGYTF. The chain couples TRBV5-1 to TRBJ1-2, with D unresolved. V lost 0 bases to trimming and J lost 4 bases, with 10 bases between them. CDR1 SGHRS and CDR2 YFSETQ come from the germline V gene. The CDR3 consists of 14 residues.

The rearrangement uses TRBV28 and TRBJ1-5; 10 positions match TRBD1. With 6 bases clipped from V and 2 bases from J, the junction kept 7 bases outside the gene matches. Germline CDR1 MDHEN, CDR2 SYDVKM. The CDR3 is made up of 16 amino acids. The CDR3 protein is CASRQSGTGGNQPQHF. CDR3 bases: TGTGCCAGCAGACAATCCGGGACAGGGGGCAATCAGCCCCAGCATTTT.

The chain uses TRBV7-6 and TRBJ1-6; D is undetermined. CDR1 is SGHVS and CDR2 is FNYEAQ in the germline V gene. The CDR3 is 15 amino acids. The V end lost 1 base, the J end lost 10 bases, and 14 bases lay between the germline ends. The CDR3 DNA reads as TGTGCCAGCAGCTTAGATATGGGGAAGTGGTCACCCCTCCACTTT. Its translation is CASSLDMGKWSPLHF.

The gene calls are TRBV27 and TRBJ2-2; D call uncertain. Looked up from germline, CDR1 is MNHEY and CDR2 is SMNVEV (reference sequence). This CDR3 region has 14 residues. Trimming removed 7 bases at V and 6 bases at J, with 15 bases between. CDR3 residues: CASMPTWWAGELFF. In DNA form, the CDR3 reads TGTGCCAGCATGCCAACGTGGTGGGCCGGGGAGCTGTTTTTT.

The gene calls are TRBV7-9 and TRBJ2-2; the D gene is possibly TRBD2 (6 bases). CDR3 size: 15 residues. V was pared by 0 bases and J by 6 bases, with 11 bases between. Germline CDR1 SEHNR, CDR2 FQNEAQ (reference sequence). The CDR3 spells CASSLAGREPGELFF. In DNA, the CDR3 is TGTGCCAGCAGCTTAGCGGGTCGGGAGCCCGGGGAGCTGTTTTTT.

The V and J genes are TRBV3-1 (or the pseudogene TRBV3-2) and TRBJ1-1, with a weak D call TRBD1 (6 bases). Trimming left V 5 bases short and J 3 bases short, with 16 bases between. Germline CDR1 and CDR2: LGHDT and YNNKEL (reference sequence). The CDR3 is 15 residues long. The CDR3 DNA sequence: TGTGCCAGCAGCGGCAGGGGCCTAAGCTACACTGAAGCTTTCTTT. Protein product: CASSGRGLSYTEAFF.

This chain uses TRBV9 with TRBJ2-7; D remains ambiguous. CDR3 length: 15 amino acids. Per the germline V gene, CDR1 is SGDLS and CDR2 is YYNGEE. The V gene lost 0 bases and the J gene lost 1 base, with 11 bases spanning the gap. CDR3 nucleotides: TGTGCCAGCAGCGTAGGAGTAACGGTTTCCTACGAGCAGTACTTC. Its protein product is CASSVGVTVSYEQYF.

The chain combines TRBV18 with TRBJ1-5; the D is unclear. In germline, CDR1 is KGHSH, CDR2 LQKENI. The CDR3 covers 13 residues. Between the trimmed V and J ends, which lost 6 bases and 2 bases, there was a span of 8 bases. CDR3 sequence: CASSGGGNQPQHF. In nucleotides, the CDR3 is TGTGCCAGCTCTGGTGGTGGCAATCAGCCCCAGCATTTT.

This clone came up a few times. The rearrangement joins TRBV3-1 (or the pseudogene TRBV3-2) to TRBJ2-7, with D perhaps TRBD1 (5 bases). The CDR3 spans 13 residues. Trimming removed 7 bases from V and 6 bases from J, with 16 bases in between. In germline, CDR1 is LGHDT, CDR2 YNNKEL (reference sequence). CDR3 protein: CASKDGPRVEQYF. CDR3 coding DNA: TGTGCCAGCAAGGATGGACCCAGGGTCGAGCAGTACTTC.

This chain connects TRBV2 to TRBJ1-1; unclear D gene. The CDR3 is 13 residues long. Germline assignment: CDR1 SNHLY and CDR2 FYNNEI. V gave up 7 bases and J gave up 3 bases, with 12 bases separating them. The CDR3 DNA reads as TGTGCCAGCACACGCGAAAGGGACACTGAAGCTTTCTTT. The encoded protein is CASTRERDTEAFF.

The V call is TRBV27, the J call TRBJ1-2, with a tentative D call TRBD1 (6 bases). Between the trimmed V and J ends, which lost 6 bases and 4 bases, there was a span of 15 bases. Germline lookup yields CDR1 MNHEY and CDR2 SMNVEV (reference sequence). This CDR3 is 14 amino acids long. The CDR3 sequence: CASSPGGHAYGYTF. The CDR3 DNA reads TGTGCCAGCAGCCCCGGGGGGCACGCCTATGGCTACACCTTC.

This clone came up once. The chain carries TRBV28 and TRBJ2-2, with unresolved D. Deletions cut 1 base from V and 5 bases from J, with 26 bases between. In germline, CDR1 is MDHEN, CDR2 SYDVKM. The CDR3 covers 20 residues. The CDR3 DNA reads TGTGCCAGCAGTTTATTGTTTTCTCCACGGACCCTACTCGGTACCGGGGAGCTGTTTTTT. Protein product: CASSLLFSPRTLLGTGELFF.

This clone was counted a single time. In DNA, the CDR3 is TGTGCCAGCAGCCAAGATTGGACTGAAGCTTTCTTT. It encodes CASSQDWTEAFF. The V gene is TRBV14, the J gene TRBJ1-1; D remains ambiguous. V lost 0 bases to trimming and J lost 5 bases, with 4 bases between them. The CDR3 length is 12 residues. Germline V gene sequence: CDR1 SGHDN, CDR2 FVKESK.

This clone showed up just once. The chain carries TRBV9 and TRBJ2-5, with 8 bases aligning to TRBD1. V was clipped by 4 bases and J by 5 bases; unmatched bases: 13. The CDR3 is made up of 16 amino acids. Germline CDR1 and CDR2: SGDLS and YYNGEE. The CDR3 DNA is TGTGCCAGCAGCACTTGGACAGGGACGGTTGGGGAGACCCAGTACTTC. This sequence encodes CASSTWTGTVGETQYF.